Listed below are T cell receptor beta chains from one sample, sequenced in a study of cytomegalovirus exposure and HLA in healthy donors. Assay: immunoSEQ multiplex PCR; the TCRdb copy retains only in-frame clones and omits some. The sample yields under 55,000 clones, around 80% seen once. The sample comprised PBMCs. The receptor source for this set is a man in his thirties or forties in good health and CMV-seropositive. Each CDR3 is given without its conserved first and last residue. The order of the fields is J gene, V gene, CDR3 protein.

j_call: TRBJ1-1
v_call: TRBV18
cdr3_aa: ASLPRAGDTEAF

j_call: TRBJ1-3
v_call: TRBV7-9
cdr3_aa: ASSTGAGTEPRNTIY

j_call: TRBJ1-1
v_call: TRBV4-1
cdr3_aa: ASRTGTMNTEAF

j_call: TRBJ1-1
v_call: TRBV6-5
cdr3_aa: ASSYDEQGPTEAF

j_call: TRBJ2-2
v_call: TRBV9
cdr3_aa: ASSSGGSTGELF

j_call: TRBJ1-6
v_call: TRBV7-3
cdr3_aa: ASSLSGEISPLH

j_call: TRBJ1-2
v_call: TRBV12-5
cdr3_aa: ASGPVQRNGYGYT

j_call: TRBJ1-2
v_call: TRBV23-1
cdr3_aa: ASSHRGGGYT

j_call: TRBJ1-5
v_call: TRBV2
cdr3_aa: ASSERRTGVIQPQH

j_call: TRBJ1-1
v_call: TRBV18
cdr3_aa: ASSFDTTYTEAF

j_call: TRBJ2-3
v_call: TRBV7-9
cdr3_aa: SSSLGQGSTDTQY

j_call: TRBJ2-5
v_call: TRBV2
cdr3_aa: ASSDRTTIQETQY

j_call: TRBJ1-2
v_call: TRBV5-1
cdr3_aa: ASSLAGDNYGYT